These T cell receptor beta chains were read from a single sample in a study of shared clonotypes between healthy human individuals. Generated by immunoSEQ multiplex PCR, the TCRdb table keeps only in-frame clones and is missing some. Of around 600,000 clones listed, roughly 98% are singletons. Source material: naive CD8+ T cells sorted from blood. These receptors came from a man aged 30 to 45 in good health. Each CDR3 is given with its conserved first and last residue. The order of the fields is J gene, D gene, clone size, V gene, CDR3 protein, CDR3 DNA. The D gene is left open where the match is weak. Size is omitted from some rows. Given values are once, few, many or a class for expanded clones.

j_gene: TRBJ1-5
d_gene: .
abundance: .
v_gene: TRBV11-2
CDR3aa: CASSEAASNQPQHF
CDR3nt: TGTGCCAGCAGTGAGGCAGCAAGCAATCAGCCCCAGCATTTT

j_gene: TRBJ1-5
d_gene: .
abundance: .
v_gene: TRBV28
CDR3aa: CASRPGGISNQPQHF
CDR3nt: TGTGCCAGCAGGCCCGGGGGTATTAGCAATCAGCCCCAGCATTTT

j_gene: TRBJ2-7
d_gene: .
abundance: once
v_gene: TRBV5-6
CDR3aa: CASSSPGWEVSYEQYF
CDR3nt: TGTGCCAGCAGCTCTCCCGGGTGGGAGGTGTCCTACGAGCAGTACTTC

j_gene: TRBJ2-7
d_gene: .
abundance: .
v_gene: TRBV4-2
CDR3aa: CASSPIAGLSLF
CDR3nt: TGTGCCAGCAGCCCCATTGCCGGCCTTTCCCTATTC

j_gene: TRBJ2-3
d_gene: .
abundance: .
v_gene: TRBV5-1
CDR3aa: CASSRLTQTRPDTQYF
CDR3nt: TGCGCCAGCAGCCGATTGACCCAAACCCGCCCAGATACGCAGTATTTT

j_gene: TRBJ2-5
d_gene: .
abundance: .
v_gene: TRBV18
CDR3aa: CASSRQETQYF
CDR3nt: TGTGCCAGCTCACGTCAAGAGACCCAGTACTTC

j_gene: TRBJ2-7
d_gene: .
abundance: .
v_gene: TRBV5-4
CDR3aa: CASSSTGSSYEQYF
CDR3nt: TGTGCCAGCAGCTCAACGGGATCCTCCTACGAGCAGTACTTC

j_gene: TRBJ1-2
d_gene: .
abundance: .
v_gene: TRBV6-1
CDR3aa: CASSKDYGYTF
CDR3nt: TGTGCCAGCAGTAAGGACTATGGCTACACCTTC

j_gene: TRBJ1-2
d_gene: .
abundance: .
v_gene: TRBV6-5
CDR3aa: CASSSYSSRPNYGYTF
CDR3nt: TGTGCCAGCAGTTCTTACTCGTCGAGGCCTAACTATGGCTACACCTTC

j_gene: TRBJ2-1
d_gene: TRBD2
abundance: .
v_gene: TRBV29-1
CDR3aa: CSAVGLAESSYNEQFF
CDR3nt: TGCAGCGCCGTCGGACTAGCGGAGAGCTCCTACAATGAGCAGTTCTTC

j_gene: TRBJ2-7
d_gene: .
abundance: .
v_gene: TRBV6-1
CDR3aa: CASSQWGFEQYF
CDR3nt: TGTGCCAGCAGTCAATGGGGGTTCGAGCAGTACTTC

j_gene: TRBJ2-3
d_gene: .
abundance: .
v_gene: TRBV14
CDR3aa: CASSQDRGFSTDTQYF
CDR3nt: TGTGCCAGCAGCCAAGATCGTGGGTTCTCCACAGATACGCAGTATTTT

j_gene: TRBJ1-2
d_gene: .
abundance: .
v_gene: TRBV6-1
CDR3aa: CASSEEERYGYTF
CDR3nt: TGTGCCAGCAGTGAAGAAGAGCGCTATGGCTACACCTTC

j_gene: TRBJ2-7
d_gene: .
abundance: .
v_gene: TRBV5-1
CDR3aa: CASSKLGIYEQYF
CDR3nt: TGCGCCAGCAGCAAACTAGGAATTTACGAGCAGTACTTC

j_gene: TRBJ1-1
d_gene: .
abundance: once
v_gene: TRBV29-1
CDR3aa: CSVEDRGVRMNTEAFF
CDR3nt: TGCAGCGTTGAAGACAGGGGAGTAAGGATGAACACTGAAGCTTTCTTT

j_gene: TRBJ2-3
d_gene: TRBD1
abundance: once
v_gene: TRBV6-5
CDR3aa: CASSSTGGSTDTQYF
CDR3nt: TGTGCCAGCAGTTCTACAGGGGGATCCACAGATACGCAGTATTTT

j_gene: TRBJ1-4
d_gene: .
abundance: .
v_gene: TRBV7-8
CDR3aa: CASSLRGVGWTNEKLFF
CDR3nt: TGTGCCAGCAGCTTGAGAGGGGTGGGTTGGACTAATGAAAAACTGTTTTTT

j_gene: TRBJ2-1
d_gene: .
abundance: .
v_gene: TRBV30
CDR3aa: CAWSGGKPPDEQFF
CDR3nt: TGTGCCTGGAGTGGGGGTAAACCTCCCGATGAGCAGTTCTTC

j_gene: TRBJ1-2
d_gene: TRBD1
abundance: many
v_gene: TRBV2
CDR3aa: CASSGGQGYGYTF
CDR3nt: TGTGCCAGCAGCGGTGGACAGGGCTATGGCTACACCTTC